The TCR beta chain under discussion was sequenced for a study of T cell responses to AZD1222 COVID-19 vaccine. The CDR3 totals 12 residues. V dropped 2 bases and J dropped 5 bases, with 9 bases sitting between them. Germline V CDR1 and CDR2: SQVTM, ANQGSEA. Overall study findings and caveats: Most donors were white British, females outnumbered males, and clonal diversity was possibly underestimated. Spike-specific TCR depth and breadth grew after two AZD1222 doses.

Sequenced by immunoSEQ multiplex PCR; TCRdb stores in-frame clones only, minus some. The repertoire holds 150,000 to 160,000 clones, with 86% as singletons. A note on this clone: Its antigen remains unidentified.

The sequence derives from an adult in good health. Material: peripheral blood, obtained on day 0 of MenACWY control vaccination. This sequence joins TRBV29-1 and TRBJ1-1; perhaps TRBD1 as D (6 bases). The CDR3 region has the DNA TGCAGCGTTGAACAGGGGAGTACTGAAGCTTTCTTT. Translating it yields CSVEQGSTEAFF.